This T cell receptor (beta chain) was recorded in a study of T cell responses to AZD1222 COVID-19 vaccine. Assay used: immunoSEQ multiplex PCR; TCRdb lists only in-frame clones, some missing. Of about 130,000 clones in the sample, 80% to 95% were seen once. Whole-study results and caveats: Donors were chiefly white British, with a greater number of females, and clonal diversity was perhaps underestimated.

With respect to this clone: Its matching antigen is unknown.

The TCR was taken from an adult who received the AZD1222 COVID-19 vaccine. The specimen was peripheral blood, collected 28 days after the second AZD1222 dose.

This CDR3 is CATSDLRVAGDADTQYF. The CDR3 DNA is TGTGCCACCAGTGATTTGAGAGTAGCGGGCGACGCAGATACGCAGTATTTT. This chain joins TRBV24-1 and TRBJ2-3; 7 bases align to TRBD2. V gave up 0 bases and J gave up 4 bases; unmatched junction bases: 9. The germline V gene encodes CDR1 KGHDR and CDR2 SFDVKD. The CDR3 is made up of 17 amino acids.